The 9 T cell receptor beta chains below all came from one sample that was sequenced in a study of T cell responses to AZD1222 COVID-19 vaccine. The data were produced by immunoSEQ multiplex PCR, yet TCRdb's version contains in-frame clones alone and is incomplete. Counted here are 110,000 or so clones, around nine tenths occurring once; the ten biggest clones make up 12%. Sequenced here: peripheral blood, sampled on day 0 of AZD1222 vaccination. The receptors derive from an adult in good health.

The CDR3 coding sequence is TGTGCCAGCAGTTTGCTTGGTCTTAATGAAAAACTGTTTTTT. Encoded protein: CASSLLGLNEKLFF. This sequence joins TRBV28 and TRBJ1-4; the D is unclear. Per the germline V gene, CDR1 is MDHEN and CDR2 is SYDVKM. V was trimmed by 3 bases and J by 4 bases, leaving 9 bases between them. The CDR3 spans 14 residues.

This clone has only one observation. This sequence joins TRBV13 and TRBJ1-1, with D unclear. Germline values: CDR1 PRHDT, CDR2 FYEKMQ (reference sequence). The CDR3 contains 13 residues. Trimming shortened V by 2 bases and J by 4 bases, and 8 bases separated the two germline ends. The CDR3 loop is CASSLPLPTEAFF. CDR3 DNA: TGTGCCAGCAGCTTACCACTACCCACTGAAGCTTTCTTT. Full variable domain (outside the CDR3, taken from reference TRBV13 and TRBJ1-1): AAGVIQSPRHLIKEKRETATLKCYPIPRHDTVYWYQQGPGQDPQFLISFYEKMQSDKGSIPDRFSAQQFSDYHSELNMSSLELGDSALYFCASSLPLPTEAFFGQGTRLTVV.

To note about this clone: The identical CDR3 is also encoded by other nucleotide sequences in the sample. The rearrangement links TRBV28 to TRBJ1-3, with 7 bases that match TRBD1. Germline V lookup: CDR1 MDHEN, CDR2 SYDVKM. Trimming removed 3 bases from V and 4 bases from J; junction bases left unmatched: 3. The CDR3 covers 14 residues. The chain's CDR3 is CASSFGGGGNTIYF. The CDR3 nucleotides read TGTGCCAGCAGTTTCGGAGGGGGCGGAAACACCATATATTTT.

The chain recombines TRBV28 with TRBJ2-3, with 11 bases aligning to TRBD2. This CDR3 contains 16 residues. The V and J ends lost 5 bases and 3 bases, in that order; junction bases with no gene match: 7. Germline V gene data show CDR1 as MDHEN and CDR2 as SYDVKM. CDR3 loop: CASSPRRLAGTDTQYF. Written as DNA, the CDR3 is TGTGCCAGCAGTCCGAGGAGACTAGCGGGAACAGATACGCAGTATTTT.

The CDR3: CAIGTGVTQYF. Written as DNA, the CDR3 is TGTGCCATCGGGACAGGGGTGACCCAGTACTTC. The rearrangement joins TRBV10-3 to TRBJ2-5; 10 positions match TRBD1. V was pared by 8 bases and J by 7 bases, with 1 base of the junction left unmatched. This CDR3 region has 11 residues. Per the germline V gene, CDR1 is ENHRY and CDR2 is SYGVKD.

This chain joins TRBV28 and TRBJ1-1; TRBD1 agrees at 7 bases. Germline loops: CDR1 MDHEN, CDR2 SYDVKM. CDR3 length equals 14 residues. With 5 bases clipped from V and 0 bases from J, the junction kept 3 bases outside the gene matches. The CDR3 protein is CASSITGVNTEAFF. CDR3 DNA: TGTGCCAGCAGTATAACAGGGGTGAACACTGAAGCTTTCTTT.

The rearrangement joins TRBV3-1 (or the pseudogene TRBV3-2) to TRBJ2-3; D is uncertain. The CDR3 is made up of 14 amino acids. CDR1 and CDR2 (germline): LGHDT, YNNKEL (reference sequence). The V end lost 1 base, the J end lost 4 bases, and 9 bases lay between the germline ends. CDR3: CASSQVRQADTQYF. The CDR3 DNA is TGTGCCAGCAGCCAAGTTCGGCAGGCAGATACGCAGTATTTT.

J is TRBJ2-7 and V is TRBV6-5; 8 bases are a match to TRBD1. CDR1 MNHEY and CDR2 SVGAGI come from the germline V gene. The trim removed 7 bases at V and 4 bases at J, leaving 9 bases unmatched. The length of the CDR3 is 14 residues. Here the CDR3 reads CASMYLQGVYEQYF. The CDR3 DNA follows: TGTGCCAGCATGTATTTACAGGGGGTTTACGAGCAGTACTTC.

The chain has TRBV10-3 and TRBJ1-1, with 8 bases identical to TRBD1. The CDR3 covers 15 residues. CDR1 and CDR2 from the germline V gene are ENHRY and SYGVKD. J was trimmed by 0 bases and V by 3 bases; bases with no gene match: 3. Here the CDR3 reads CAISDPGQVNTEAFF. The CDR3 region has the DNA TGTGCCATCAGTGACCCGGGACAGGTGAACACTGAAGCTTTCTTT.